The 21 T cell receptor beta chains in this list originate from one sample, sequenced in a study of blood T cells in healthy people across ages. Together with a sample-barcoded 5' primer, a J-beta primer mix was included in a second PCR lasting roughly 6 to 12 cycles. TCRdb processed the 5' RACE reads anew with MiXCR; each CDR3 protein has one entry. This table holds 850,000 to 1,100,000 distinct CDR3 sequences, 35% to 45% found once. Sample: blood. The receptors were gathered from a man aged 18 to 29 in good health.

As for this clonotype: A much more abundant neighbour one base away suggests this may be a read error. The V call is TRBV20-1, the J call TRBJ2-5; D may be TRBD1 (5 bases). The CDR3 runs to 15 residues. In germline, CDR1 is DFQATT, CDR2 SNEGSKA (reference sequence). The CDR3 sequence: CSVRDDSFLTETQYF. For the CDR3, the DNA is TGCAGTGTTAGAGACGACAGTTTCCTGACGGAGACCCAGTACTTC.

The CDR3: CASSDSHSSYNEQYF. The CDR3 DNA reads TGTGCCAGCAGTGACAGCCATTCCTCCTACAATGAGCAGTACTTC. The chain combines TRBV6-5 with TRBJ2-7; D is perhaps TRBD1 (5 bases). Germline CDR1 MNHEY, CDR2 SVGAGI. V lost 5 bases to trimming and J lost 7 bases, with 21 bases between them. CDR3 length equals 15 residues.

V and J are TRBV20-1 and TRBJ2-7; tentatively, D is TRBD1 or TRBD2 (6 bases each). V was pared by 1 base and J by 4 bases, with 17 bases between. This CDR3 is built from 15 residues. Germline CDR1 is DFQATT and CDR2 is SNEGSKA (reference sequence). The CDR3 region is CSARGGAGDAYEQYF. The CDR3 DNA reads TGCAGTGCTAGAGGCGGGGCAGGGGATGCGTACGAGCAGTACTTC.

This clonotype was seen a few times. The genes are TRBV4-1 and TRBJ2-6; D unresolved. V was pared by 0 bases and J by 0 bases, with 9 bases between. This CDR3 spans 17 amino acids. Germline CDR1 and CDR2: MGHRA and YSYEKL. The CDR3: CASSQDLGPSGANVLTF. CDR3 nucleotides: TGCGCCAGCAGCCAAGATCTTGGGCCCTCTGGGGCCAACGTCCTGACTTTC.

The rearrangement uses TRBV6-2 or TRBV6-3 and TRBJ1-1, with unresolved D. The CDR3 length is 13 residues. V was trimmed by 5 bases and J by 0 bases, leaving 7 bases between them. The V gene's germline CDR1 is MNHEY and CDR2 SVGEGT. CDR3 DNA: TGTGCCAGCAGTGCGGTAATGAACACTGAAGCTTTCTTT. It encodes CASSAVMNTEAFF.

This clonotype came up many times. The junction shows a germline mismatch at one end, possibly a read error. The chain has TRBV12-3 or TRBV12-4 and TRBJ1-6; D is perhaps TRBD1 (6 bases). The CDR3 loop spans 14 amino acids. CDR3 sequence reads: CASSLGGGNSPLHF. Here the CDR3 DNA reads TGTGCCAGCAGCTTAGGGGGAGGCAATTCACCCCTCCACTTT.

This clonotype has just a few counts. V usage is TRBV27 and J usage is TRBJ2-1; 8 nucleotides line up with TRBD1. Germline trimming cut 4 bases from V and 10 bases from J; bases unmatched to any gene: 6. CDR1 is MNHEY, CDR2 SMNVEV, per germline (reference sequence). CDR3 length: 13 residues. The CDR3 nucleotides read TGTGCCAGCAGTTCAGGGACAGGCCTCGAGCAGTTCTTC. Its protein product is CASSSGTGLEQFF.

As for this clonotype: One end of the junction varies from germline; a read error may be responsible. The J gene is TRBJ1-2, the V gene TRBV18; possible D gene TRBD1, 6 bases. CDR1 and CDR2 (germline): KGHSH, LQKENI. This CDR3 has 14 amino acids. CDR3 bases: TGTACCAGCTCGGGGACATCAGCTAACTATGGCTACACCTTC. This translates into CTSSGTSANYGYTF.

The chain carries TRBV6-1 and TRBJ1-1; no firm D call. With 7 bases removed from V and 10 bases from J, the gap between germline ends came to 19 bases. This CDR3 spans 13 amino acids. Germline values: CDR1 MNHNS, CDR2 SASEGT. Here the CDR3 reads CASTADTGGRAFF. DNA for the CDR3: TGTGCCAGCACCGCCGACACCGGCGGGAGAGCTTTCTTT.

On this clonotype itself: The germline gene is not matched at one end of the junction; a read error may be the cause. The gene calls are TRBV7-9 and TRBJ2-1; D may be TRBD1 or TRBD2 (5 bases each). Germline CDR1 and CDR2: SEHNR and FQNEAQ (reference sequence). The length of the CDR3 is 14 residues. The chain's CDR3 is CVSSFRDGQNEQFF. The CDR3 coding sequence is TGTGTCAGCAGCTTCCGGGACGGACAAAATGAGCAGTTCTTC.

The sample holds a few counts of this clonotype. This chain connects TRBV20-1 to TRBJ2-7; 9 nucleotides match TRBD1. CDR3 length: 14 amino acids. Trimming at V came to 0 bases and at J to 7 bases, leaving 7 bases not matched to a gene. Germline V gives CDR1 DFQATT, CDR2 SNEGSKA (reference sequence). This CDR3 is CSARDQRGQGEQYF. The DNA for the CDR3 is TGCAGTGCTAGAGATCAAAGGGGACAGGGAGAGCAGTACTTC.

This clonotype appeared a few times. V is TRBV6-5 and J is TRBJ1-6; D is ambiguous. CDR3 size: 16 residues. Per germline, CDR1 MNHEY and CDR2 SVGAGI. The ends were cut back, 2 bases at V and 0 bases at J, with 8 bases in the middle. The CDR3: CASSYGVSSYNSPLHF. In DNA, the CDR3 is TGTGCCAGCAGTTACGGGGTGAGCTCCTATAATTCACCCCTCCACTTT.

The chain employs TRBV7-3 and TRBJ1-2; the D gene is possibly TRBD1 (6 bases). The CDR3 covers 13 residues. The germline V and J ends were trimmed by 6 bases and 5 bases, with 13 bases remaining between them. Germline CDR1 SGHTA, CDR2 FQGTGA. As DNA, the CDR3 is TGTGCCAGCAGACCCAACAGGGAGTATGGCTACACCTTC. This gives the protein CASRPNREYGYTF.

V usage is TRBV4-3 and J usage is TRBJ1-1; D might be TRBD1 (6 bases). The ends were cut back, 2 bases at V and 6 bases at J, with 16 bases in the middle. There are 15 residues in the CDR3. Germline V gene data show CDR1 as LGHNA and CDR2 as YSLEER. This chain's CDR3 is CASSQTPAGGSEAFF. As DNA, the CDR3 is TGCGCCAGCAGCCAAACCCCGGCCGGGGGCTCTGAAGCTTTCTTT.

The CDR3 region is CASSQDPGAASYEQYF. CDR3 bases: TGCGCCAGCAGCCAAGACCCCGGAGCAGCCTCCTACGAGCAGTACTTC. The V and J genes are TRBV4-3 and TRBJ2-7; D remains ambiguous. Germline lookup yields CDR1 LGHNA and CDR2 YSLEER. This CDR3 is 16 amino acids long. The V and J ends lost 0 bases and 0 bases respectively, with 12 bases between them.

This rearrangement joins TRBV20-1 to TRBJ2-5, with 8 bases lining up with TRBD2. The V segment lost 2 bases and the J segment 11 bases; nucleotides outside the gene matches: 16. The germline gives CDR1 DFQATT, CDR2 SNEGSKA (reference sequence). This CDR3 contains 15 residues. This chain's CDR3 is CSARHGGGGHNEQYF. The DNA of the CDR3 is TGCAGTGCTAGACACGGGGGGGGCGGGCACAATGAGCAGTACTTC.

The rearrangement uses TRBV12-3 or TRBV12-4 and TRBJ1-1; D is uncertain. V shed 6 bases and J shed 7 bases, with 15 bases lying between them. This CDR3 has 13 residues. The CDR3 nucleotides read TGTGCCAGCAGCCTCACCCCCAGTGGTGAAGCTTTCTTT. Protein sequence: CASSLTPSGEAFF.

A few counts support this clonotype. The chain joins TRBV20-1 to TRBJ1-1, with D unclear. Germline-derived CDR1 and CDR2 are DFQATT and SNEGSKA (reference sequence). This CDR3 spans 13 amino acids. V dropped 2 bases and J dropped 1 base, with 8 bases sitting between them. The CDR3 sequence: CSARRASNTEAFF. CDR3 bases: TGCAGTGCTAGACGGGCTTCGAACACTGAAGCTTTCTTT.

This chain joins TRBV6-5 and TRBJ2-7; 7 bases map to TRBD1. With V trimmed by 0 bases and J by 3 bases, 5 bases remained unmatched. Germline V CDR1 and CDR2: MNHEY, SVGAGI. The CDR3 runs to 15 residues. The CDR3 is CASSYSGTDIYEQYF. In DNA form, the CDR3 reads TGTGCCAGCAGTTACTCTGGGACAGATATCTACGAGCAGTACTTC.

CDR3 nucleotide sequence: TGTGCCAGCAGTAGAACCGGGACAGGGAGGAATGAGCAGTACTTC. Protein product: CASSRTGTGRNEQYF. This sequence joins TRBV9 and TRBJ2-5; TRBD1 matches at 9 bases. V lost 5 bases and J lost 11; bases outside the gene matches: 16. The CDR3 has 15 residues. Germline V gene lookup returns CDR1 SGDLS and CDR2 YYNGEE.

This chain uses TRBV2 with TRBJ1-5, with unresolved D. V lost 4 bases and J 1 base, leaving 11 bases between the germline ends. This CDR3 is 15 amino acids long. Germline assignment: CDR1 SNHLY and CDR2 FYNNEI. Here the CDR3 reads CASSGTGGSNQPQHF. Here the CDR3 DNA reads TGTGCCAGCAGTGGGACGGGCGGGAGCAATCAGCCCCAGCATTTT.